This T cell receptor beta chain was captured by sequencing in a study of shared clonotypes between healthy human individuals. Overall study: Donor composition was a couple of women and three men, aged 18 to 49. The study, taken as a whole, reports: A limitation of the genetic and exposure-history diversity represented arose from few donors.

Generated by immunoSEQ multiplex PCR, the TCRdb table keeps only in-frame clones and is missing some. The sample lists 850,000 to 1,200,000 clones, approximately 68% occurring once. V lost 5 bases, J lost 1 base, and 11 bases lay in between. The germline V gene has CDR1 MNHEY and CDR2 SVGAGI. The CDR3 is 14 residues long. Note on this clone: Its antigen is as yet unknown.

The specimen was memory CD4+ T cells sorted from blood. Subset meaning: CD45RA-negative fraction. The TCR sequence derives from a man younger than 35 in good health. The chain uses TRBV6-5 and TRBJ1-2; a possible D gene is TRBD1 (5 bases). This CDR3 reads CASSRGGINYGYTF. CDR3 sequence (DNA): TGTGCCAGCAGTAGGGGCGGCATTAACTATGGCTACACCTTC.